Listed below are T cell receptor beta chains from one sample, sequenced in a study of blood T cell repertoires in COVID-19. The protocol was immunoSEQ multiplex PCR, while the TCRdb copy is restricted to in-frame clones and leaves out a portion. The sample yields 200,000 to 250,000 clones, approximately 80% seen once. Sequenced: peripheral blood. These receptors came from a woman of 80 years or more with COVID-19, enrolled during active disease. Both conserved end residues are part of each CDR3. The D gene is left open where the match is weak. Size values are once, few and many counts, or a class for expanded clones, and some rows have none.

J,D,V,size,length,DNA,CDR3
TRBJ2-7,NA,TRBV19,NA,14,TGTGCCAGTAGTGCCCCCGGGACTCACTACGAGCAGTACTTC,CASSAPGTHYEQYF
TRBJ1-2,NA,TRBV5-4,NA,14,TGTGCCAGCAGGCAGAATACAGCTTACTATGGCTACACCTTC,CASRQNTAYYGYTF
TRBJ2-3,NA,TRBV5-4,NA,14,TGTGCCAGCAGCTCCCCCGGGGGGCCAGATACGCAGTATTTT,CASSSPGGPDTQYF
TRBJ1-2,NA,TRBV19,NA,14,TGTGCCAGTAGTATGCGTGACACTCTCTATGGCTACACCTTC,CASSMRDTLYGYTF
TRBJ2-7,TRBD1,TRBV28,NA,16,TGTGCCAGCAGTCCCCACAGGACAGGGGGCGGATACGAGCAGTACTTC,CASSPHRTGGGYEQYF
TRBJ2-2,NA,TRBV5-1,NA,15,TGCGCCAGCAGCTTGGACGGAGTGACTACCGGGGAGCTGTTTTTT,CASSLDGVTTGELFF
TRBJ1-1,TRBD1,TRBV7-6,NA,11,TGTGCCGGGCAGGGGGCAATTGAAGCTTTCTTT,CAGQGAIEAFF
TRBJ1-3,NA,TRBV19,NA,16,TGTGCCAGTAGAGCCAGCGCCGTAAACTCTGGAAACACCATATATTTT,CASRASAVNSGNTIYF
TRBJ1-1,NA,TRBV12-5,NA,13,TGTGCTAGTGGCCCTAGTAGCTACACTGAAGCTTTCTTT,CASGPSSYTEAFF
TRBJ2-2,TRBD2,TRBV3-1/TRBV3-2,NA,16,TGTGCCAGCAGCCGGACTAGCGGGGGGGCCGCCGGGGAGCTGTTTTTT,CASSRTSGGAAGELFF
TRBJ1-2,NA,TRBV19,NA,13,TGTGCCAGTAGTATGCGTAGGGGCGGAGGCTACACCTTC,CASSMRRGGGYTF
TRBJ2-1,NA,TRBV11-3,NA,15,TGTGCCAGCAGCTTAGTGGGCCAAGCCAACAATGAGCAGTTCTTC,CASSLVGQANNEQFF
TRBJ1-1,NA,TRBV27,NA,13,TGTGCCAGCACCTCCGCCCCAGGCGCTGAAGCTTTCTTT,CASTSAPGAEAFF
TRBJ1-2,NA,TRBV19,NA,13,TGTGCCAGTAGTCCCCGGGAGCAAGGTGGCTACACCTTC,CASSPREQGGYTF
TRBJ1-4,NA,TRBV6-6,NA,14,TGTGCCACCGACCCGGGGGAGGGTAGCGAAAAACTGTTTTTT,CATDPGEGSEKLFF
TRBJ1-2,NA,TRBV7-9,NA,14,TGTGCCAGCAGCTTAGCCGGGGCTAACTATGGCTACACCTTC,CASSLAGANYGYTF
TRBJ1-3,NA,TRBV6-6,NA,16,TGTGCCAGCAGTCGGCTCACCCAAGCAGGTGGAAACACCATATATTTT,CASSRLTQAGGNTIYF
TRBJ2-7,NA,TRBV28,NA,14,TGTGCCAGCAGTGCGGGACCCACTACCTACGAGCAGTACTTC,CASSAGPTTYEQYF
TRBJ1-1,TRBD1,TRBV6-5,NA,15,TGTGCCAGCATGCTAGGACAGGGGATGGACACTGAAGCTTTCTTT,CASMLGQGMDTEAFF
TRBJ2-7,TRBD1,TRBV18,NA,16,TGTGCCAGCTCACCACCAGGACAGGGTCCAGCGTACGAGCAGTACTTC,CASSPPGQGPAYEQYF
TRBJ2-7,NA,TRBV10-1,NA,12,TGCGCCAGCAGTGAGGGCCCTTACGAGCAGTACTTC,CASSEGPYEQYF
TRBJ1-4,NA,TRBV4-1,NA,15,TGCGCCAGCAGCCTACTTTCAGCAATGAGGGAAAAACTGTTTTTT,CASSLLSAMREKLFF
TRBJ1-5,TRBD1,TRBV2,NA,14,TGTGCCAGCAGTGATACCCCAACAGGGGGGCCCCAGCATTTT,CASSDTPTGGPQHF
TRBJ1-1,NA,TRBV27,NA,15,TGTGCCAGCAGTTGGACGGACACCTCGAACACTGAAGCTTTCTTT,CASSWTDTSNTEAFF
TRBJ2-7,NA,TRBV5-1,NA,13,TGCGCCAGCAGCCCCGGACAGAATCGCGAGCAGTACTTC,CASSPGQNREQYF
TRBJ1-2,NA,TRBV2,NA,13,TGTGCCAGCAGTGATCTCCCTTACTATGGCTACACCTTC,CASSDLPYYGYTF
TRBJ1-5,TRBD1,TRBV2,NA,15,TGTGCCAGCAGTGAACAGGGACAGTACAATCAGCCCCAGCATTTT,CASSEQGQYNQPQHF
TRBJ1-3,NA,TRBV2,once,12,TGTGCCAGCAAAACGGTTGGAAACACCATATATTTT,CASKTVGNTIYF
TRBJ2-5,TRBD1,TRBV7-2,NA,15,TGTGCCAGCAGCTCGAAACAGGGGGGAGGTGAGACCCAGTACTTC,CASSSKQGGGETQYF
TRBJ2-1,TRBD1,TRBV10-3,NA,15,TGTGCCATCAGTGCAAACCCGGGACAGCACAATGAGCAGTTCTTC,CAISANPGQHNEQFF
TRBJ2-7,NA,TRBV5-1,few,15,TGCGCCAGCAGCTTGGGCCAGGGCTATCATTACGAGCAGTACTTC,CASSLGQGYHYEQYF
TRBJ2-5,NA,TRBV7-3,few,13,TGTGCCAGCAGCACCCCCTCCTCCAGGGCCCAGTACTTC,CASSTPSSRAQYF
TRBJ2-7,TRBD1,TRBV18,NA,15,TGTGCCAGCTCATCACGAGACAGGGTCGGTTACGAGCAGTACTTC,CASSSRDRVGYEQYF
TRBJ1-4,TRBD1,TRBV5-6,NA,14,TGTGCCAGCAGCTCGGGACAGGGCGTCGAAAAACTGTTTTTT,CASSSGQGVEKLFF
TRBJ2-3,TRBD1,TRBV25-1,NA,15,TGTGCCAGCAGAAGGACAGGGGGCACCTCCGGTACGCAGTATTTT,CASRRTGGTSGTQYF
TRBJ2-7,TRBD1,TRBV27,once,15,TGTGCCAGCACAAGAGACGGGACAGGGATGTACGAGCGGTACTTC,CASTRDGTGMYERYF
TRBJ1-5,NA,TRBV12-3/TRBV12-4,NA,13,TGTGCCAGCAGTTTCACAGGGTGGAAGCCCCAGCATTTT,CASSFTGWKPQHF
TRBJ1-2,NA,TRBV29-1,NA,14,TGCAGCGTGAGCCCCAGGGGATCTAACTATGGCTACACCTTC,CSVSPRGSNYGYTF
TRBJ2-1,NA,TRBV14,NA,16,TGTGCCAGCAGCCCACCGGGTGTTCTAGGCTACAATGAGCAGTTCTTC,CASSPPGVLGYNEQFF
TRBJ1-5,NA,TRBV6-5,NA,13,TGTGCCAGTAACAGGGTTTCTGATCAGCCCCAGCATTTT,CASNRVSDQPQHF
TRBJ1-2,NA,TRBV18,NA,17,TGTGCCAGCTCACCATCGAGGGCGTCGGGGGGCAGTTATGGCTACACCTTC,CASSPSRASGGSYGYTF
TRBJ2-2,TRBD2,TRBV6-5,NA,15,TGTGCCAGCAGTTACGGGGGGAGGGCCCCCGGGGAGCTGTTTTTT,CASSYGGRAPGELFF
TRBJ2-5,TRBD2,TRBV6-5,once,14,TGTGCCAGCAGACTTAGCGGGGGTCGAGAGACCCAGTACTTC,CASRLSGGRETQYF
TRBJ2-5,NA,TRBV7-7,NA,14,TGTGCTAGCAGCCGCCGGGCCGGAGGAGAGACCCAGTACTTC,CASSRRAGGETQYF
TRBJ1-4,NA,TRBV13,NA,14,TGTGCCAGCAGCTGGGGGGGGACAAATGAAAAACTGTTTTTT,CASSWGGTNEKLFF
TRBJ2-1,TRBD2,TRBV7-6,NA,21,TGTGCCAGCAGCTTTGGGCAAACGACCGGGACTAGCGGGAGAACGTCTGGTGAGCAGTTCTTC,CASSFGQTTGTSGRTSGEQFF
TRBJ2-7,NA,TRBV7-8,NA,16,TGTGCCAGCAGCTTAGCGGAGGTGCGGGCATCCTACGAGCAGTACTTC,CASSLAEVRASYEQYF
TRBJ2-1,NA,TRBV10-3,NA,15,TGTGCCATCAGGACGACGGAGCGCCTGGAGGGTGAGCAGTTCTTC,CAIRTTERLEGEQFF
TRBJ2-5,NA,TRBV28,NA,11,TGTGCCAGCAGTCCCCGTCGGACCCAGTACTTC,CASSPRRTQYF
TRBJ1-5,NA,TRBV6-5,NA,15,TGTGCCAGCAGGGCGGGCCACCTTAGCAATCAGCCCCAGCATTTT,CASRAGHLSNQPQHF